This entry features one T cell receptor (beta chain) sequence. The antigen is not known. Mismatch with germline at one junction end may stem from a read error. The data stem from a study of CD8 T cells in ankylosing spondylitis. CDR1 is SEHNR, CDR2 FQNEAQ, per germline (reference sequence). The CDR3 spans 13 residues. Study-level findings and limits: Disease-associated clones were CD8+ and fairly uncommon in peripheral blood. A TCR beta motif made of several highly homologous variants seemed typical of ankylosing spondylitis blood. Clones linked to disease were reported to show significant enrichment in matched ankylosing spondylitis synovial fluid.

Quantitative barcoded 5'-RACE was used to prepare TCR beta libraries. TCRdb redid the calling of the 5' RACE reads with MiXCR, one entry per CDR3 protein. Seen here are about 140,000 distinct CDR3 sequences, more than 7% observed once, and the top ten hold approximately 6.8%. This receptor was identified in a male donor with ankylosing spondylitis. Specimen: synovial fluid, either unsorted or a sorted T cell fraction (not recorded which). This rearrangement joins TRBV7-9 to TRBJ1-4; 9 positions agree with TRBD1. CDR3 DNA: TGTGCCGGCAGAACCACAGGGGGCGCAAAACTGTTTTTT. This codes for CAGRTTGGAKLFF.